Listed here is a single TCR beta chain. As yet, its antigen is unknown. This specimen comes from a study of CXCR3-negative and CXCR3-positive naive CD8 T cells. Study-wide results and caveats: Most assays used freshly isolated PBMCs, as cryopreservation partially reduced CXCR3. More hydrophobic TRB CDR3s occurred in CXCR3-positive than in CXCR3-negative naive cells. Naive cells used TRBV-TRBJ genes in much the same way whether CXCR3-negative or CXCR3-positive; memory cells did not.

The libraries of TRB cDNA were constructed through 5' RACE using UMI labels. TCRdb reprocessed the 5' RACE reads; each CDR3 protein has one entry and no DNA is given. Seen in this sample are tens of thousands of distinct CDR3 sequences; the ten most common clones hold almost 0.55%. This CDR3 contains 12 residues. The germline V gene encodes CDR1 SGDLS and CDR2 YYNGEE. This sequence originates from a human donor in good health. Some clones in this sample may be carry-over from other donors' samples. The sample was naive CXCR3+ CD8+ T cells from blood. Noted subset: CD45RO-CCR7+CD27+CD95- naive CD8+ T cells expressing CXCR3 (TNR3+). The chain is built from TRBV9 and TRBJ2-1. CDR3 region: CASSVIPHEQFF.